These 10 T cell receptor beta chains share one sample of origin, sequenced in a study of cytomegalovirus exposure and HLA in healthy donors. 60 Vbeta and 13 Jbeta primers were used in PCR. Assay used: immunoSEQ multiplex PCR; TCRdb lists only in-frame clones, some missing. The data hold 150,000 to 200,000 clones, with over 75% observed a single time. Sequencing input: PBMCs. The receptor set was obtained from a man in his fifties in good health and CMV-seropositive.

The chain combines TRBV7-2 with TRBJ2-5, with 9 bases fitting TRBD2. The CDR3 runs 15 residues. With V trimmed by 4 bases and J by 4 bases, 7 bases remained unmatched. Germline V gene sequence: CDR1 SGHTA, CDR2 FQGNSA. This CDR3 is CASSSGGGAGETQYF. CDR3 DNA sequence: TGTGCCAGCAGCTCTGGCGGGGGGGCAGGAGAGACCCAGTACTTC.

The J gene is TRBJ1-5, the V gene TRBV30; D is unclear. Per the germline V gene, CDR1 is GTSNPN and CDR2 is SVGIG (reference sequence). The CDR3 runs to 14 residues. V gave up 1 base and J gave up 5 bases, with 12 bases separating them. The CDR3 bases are TGTGCCTGGAGTGAAGGAGCCCTCGATCAGCCCCAGCATTTT. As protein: CAWSEGALDQPQHF.

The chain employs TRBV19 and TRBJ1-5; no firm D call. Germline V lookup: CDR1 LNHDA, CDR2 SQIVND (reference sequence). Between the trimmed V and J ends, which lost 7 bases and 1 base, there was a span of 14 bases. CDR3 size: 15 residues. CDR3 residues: CASKPMSASNQPQHF. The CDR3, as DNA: TGTGCCAGTAAGCCTATGTCTGCAAGCAATCAGCCCCAGCATTTT. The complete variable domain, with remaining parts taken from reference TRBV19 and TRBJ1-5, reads DGGITQSPKYLFRKEGQNVTLSCEQNLNHDAMYWYRQDPGQGLRLIYYSQIVNDFQKGDIAEGYSVSREKKESFPLTVTSAQKNPTAFYLCASKPMSASNQPQHFGDGTRLSIL.

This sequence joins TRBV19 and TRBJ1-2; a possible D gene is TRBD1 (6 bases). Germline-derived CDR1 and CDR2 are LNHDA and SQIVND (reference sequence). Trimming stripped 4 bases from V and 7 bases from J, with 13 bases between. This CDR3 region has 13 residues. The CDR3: CASSRTGGPGYTF. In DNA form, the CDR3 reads TGTGCCAGTAGTAGAACGGGGGGCCCTGGCTACACCTTC.

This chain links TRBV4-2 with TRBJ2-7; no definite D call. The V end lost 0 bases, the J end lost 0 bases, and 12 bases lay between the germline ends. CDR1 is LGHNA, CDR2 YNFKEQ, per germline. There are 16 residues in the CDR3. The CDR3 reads CASSQDLAENSYEQYF. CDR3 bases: TGTGCCAGCAGCCAAGATCTTGCAGAAAACTCCTACGAGCAGTACTTC.

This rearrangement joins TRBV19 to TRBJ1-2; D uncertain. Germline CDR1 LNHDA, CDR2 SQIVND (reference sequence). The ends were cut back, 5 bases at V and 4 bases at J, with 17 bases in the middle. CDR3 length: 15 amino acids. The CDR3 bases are TGTGCCAGTAGTCTCCACCCCGACACACTCTATGGCTACACCTTC. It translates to CASSLHPDTLYGYTF.

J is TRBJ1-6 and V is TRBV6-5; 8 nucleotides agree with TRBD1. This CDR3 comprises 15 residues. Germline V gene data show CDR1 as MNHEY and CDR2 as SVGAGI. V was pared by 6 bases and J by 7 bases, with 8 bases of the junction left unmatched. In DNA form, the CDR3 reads TGTGCCAGCAGAACAGGGGGTACTCGAAATTCACCCCTCCACTTT. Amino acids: CASRTGGTRNSPLHF.

The chain's CDR3 is CASSLAHRGLFF. As DNA, the CDR3 is TGTGCCAGCAGCTTAGCACACAGGGGACTGTTTTTT. V and J are TRBV11-2 and TRBJ1-4; TRBD1 agrees at 7 bases. V was pared by 1 base and J by 13 bases, with 3 bases of the junction left unmatched. CDR1 is SGHAT, CDR2 FQNNGV, per germline. CDR3 length: 12 amino acids. The entire variable domain, with the rest obtained from reference TRBV11-2 and TRBJ1-4, is as follows: EAGVAQSPRYKIIEKRQSVAFWCNPISGHATLYWYQQILGQGPKLLIQFQNNGVVDDSQLPKDRFSAERLKGVDSTLKIQPAKLEDSAVYLCASSLAHRGLFFGSGTQLSVL.

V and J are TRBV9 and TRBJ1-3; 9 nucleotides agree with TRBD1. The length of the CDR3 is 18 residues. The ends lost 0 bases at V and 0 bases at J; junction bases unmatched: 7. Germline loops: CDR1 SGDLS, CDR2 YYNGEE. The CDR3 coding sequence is TGTGCCAGCAGCGTAGAAGGGACAGGGCACGTCTCTGGAAACACCATATATTTT. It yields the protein CASSVEGTGHVSGNTIYF.

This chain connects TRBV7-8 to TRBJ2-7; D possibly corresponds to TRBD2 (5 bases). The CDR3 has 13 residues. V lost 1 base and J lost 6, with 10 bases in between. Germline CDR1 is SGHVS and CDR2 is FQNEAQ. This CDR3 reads CASSLVRDSEQYV. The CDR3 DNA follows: TGTGCCAGCAGCTTAGTTCGGGATTCCGAGCAGTACGTC.